This TCR beta chain emerged from a study of CD8+ T cells in alopecia areata. Study in general: Those patients who were treated received oral tofacitinib, which was given at 5 to 10 mg twice daily for moderate-to-severe alopecia areata. A 6-month period off drug followed tofacitinib, which lasted 6 to 18 months.

The CDR3 contains 12 residues. The V gene's germline CDR1 is SGHDT and CDR2 YYEEEE. V was shortened by 4 bases and J by 7 bases, with 11 bases between the two germline ends. Described treatment: oral pan-JAK inhibitor, 5-10 mg twice daily. Extracted from the samples, RNA was reverse transcribed into cDNA to serve as the sequencing template. Repertoires were generated with immunoSEQ multiplex PCR, while TCRdb's copy carries only in-frame clones and drops some. The sample yields about 180,000 clones, approximately 49% seen once. The source was CD8+ T cells sorted from blood, collected around week 54, from a patient treated with tofacitinib. The gene calls are TRBV5-6 and TRBJ1-1; D gene ambiguous. This TCR derives from a human donor with alopecia areata. The CDR3 DNA is TGTGCCAGCAGCCCAGGACTGCTTGAAGCTTTCTTT. Its translation is CASSPGLLEAFF. Full variable domain (missing parts from reference TRBV5-6 and TRBJ1-1): DAGVTQSPTHLIKTRGQQVTLRCSPKSGHDTVSWYQQALGQGPQFIFQYYEEEERQRGNFPDRFSGHQFPNYSSELNVNALLLGDSALYLCASSPGLLEAFFGQGTRLTVV.